A selection of T cell receptor beta chains follows, all from one sample in a study of radiotherapy plus CTLA-4 blockade in lung cancer. This table comes from immunoSEQ multiplex PCR, and its TCRdb copy is limited to in-frame clones, with some not included. The table has about 72,000 clones, over 65% seen once; the top ten hold 7% to 8.5%. The specimen comprised peripheral blood, sampled from a patient treated with radiotherapy plus ipilimumab. Source of these receptors: a human donor with non-small cell lung cancer who had a complete response to radiotherapy plus ipilimumab. Both conserved end residues are part of each CDR3. A D gene is named only where the DNA matches it firmly. Size values are once, few and many counts, or a class for expanded clones, and some rows have none.

clone_size	v_call	d_call	j_call	cdr3_aa	cdr3_nt
few	TRBV4-3	TRBD2	TRBJ2-1	CASSQDPPGTSGGKYNEQFF	TGCGCCAGCAGCCAAGATCCACCCGGGACTAGCGGGGGGAAATACAATGAGCAGTTCTTC
-	TRBV30	-	TRBJ2-7	CAWSLQGYEQYF	TGTGCCTGGAGCCTCCAGGGCTACGAGCAGTACTTC
few	TRBV18	-	TRBJ1-6	CASSPEKSNSPLHF	TGTGCCAGCTCACCAGAAAAATCTAATTCACCCCTCCACTTT
once	TRBV9	-	TRBJ1-6	CASSVDENGSYNSPLHF	TGTGCCAGCAGCGTAGATGAGAACGGCTCCTATAATTCACCCCTCCACTTT
-	TRBV5-4	TRBD2	TRBJ2-1	CASSLPGGRHEQFF	TGTGCCAGCAGCTTGCCGGGGGGGAGGCATGAGCAGTTCTTC
-	TRBV7-9	-	TRBJ2-1	CASSLGDSRWFNEQFF	TGTGCCAGCAGCTTAGGTGACTCCCGTTGGTTCAATGAGCAGTTCTTC
-	TRBV30	-	TRBJ1-1	CAWSPRRTEAFF	TGTGCCTGGAGCCCCCGAAGGACTGAAGCTTTCTTT
-	TRBV4-2	-	TRBJ2-3	CASSQEIGGATLGTQYF	TGTGCCAGCAGCCAAGAGATCGGCGGGGCGACACTCGGTACGCAGTATTTT
few	TRBV18	TRBD2	TRBJ2-1	CASSRLAGGTLDEQFF	TGTGCCAGCTCAAGACTAGCGGGAGGGACTCTGGATGAGCAGTTCTTC
medium-sized	TRBV5-4	TRBD1	TRBJ2-7	CASSFGQDYEQYF	TGTGCCAGCAGCTTCGGACAGGACTACGAGCAGTACTTC
-	TRBV11-2	-	TRBJ1-3	CASSLGGSGNTIYF	TGTGCCAGCAGCTTAGGTGGCTCTGGAAACACCATATATTTT
few	TRBV18	-	TRBJ1-2	CASSESTENYGYTF	TGTGCCAGCTCAGAGTCGACGGAGAACTATGGCTACACCTTC
-	TRBV6-5	-	TRBJ2-1	CASSYWGQPITGEQFF	TGTGCCAGCAGTTACTGGGGACAACCCATTACTGGTGAGCAGTTCTTC
-	TRBV23-1	-	TRBJ1-5	CAGLWAPPWGQPQHF	TGCGCCGGACTGTGGGCTCCACCCTGGGGTCAGCCCCAGCATTTT
-	TRBV19	TRBD1	TRBJ1-1	CASSKGQGLYTEAFF	TGTGCCAGTAGTAAGGGACAGGGCCTCTACACTGAAGCTTTCTTT
-	TRBV9	TRBD1	TRBJ1-5	CASSVQRQGSTPLYSNQPQHF	TGTGCCAGCAGCGTCCAAAGACAGGGGTCCACCCCCCTTTATAGCAATCAGCCCCAGCATTTT
-	TRBV6-5	TRBD1	TRBJ1-2	CASSYSAQGAGYGYTF	TGTGCCAGCAGTTACTCAGCACAGGGGGCCGGCTATGGCTACACCTTC
-	TRBV6-1	TRBD1	TRBJ1-2	CASNSGTGGDYGYTF	TGTGCCAGCAATTCCGGGACAGGGGGCGACTATGGCTACACCTTC
-	TRBV4-1	-	TRBJ1-2	CASSQNRRRINYGYTF	TGCGCCAGCAGCCAAAACCGAAGACGGATTAACTATGGCTACACCTTC
-	TRBV5-6	-	TRBJ1-5	CASSLQGYQPQHF	TGTGCCAGCAGCTTGCAGGGATATCAGCCCCAGCATTTT
-	TRBV7-2	-	TRBJ2-3	CASSYYGDGTDTQYF	TGTGCCAGCAGCTATTACGGGGACGGCACAGATACGCAGTATTTT
-	TRBV18	-	TRBJ1-1	CASSPSGVLEAFF	TGTGCCAGCTCACCAAGCGGGGTCCTTGAAGCTTTCTTT
-	TRBV5-4	-	TRBJ1-5	CASSLGGSYSNQPQHF	TGTGCCAGCAGCTTAGGGGGGTCTTATAGCAATCAGCCCCAGCATTTT
-	TRBV6-1	-	TRBJ2-1	CASTSGTTSYNEQFF	TGTGCCAGCACCTCCGGGACAACATCCTACAATGAGCAGTTCTTC
-	TRBV6-5	TRBD1	TRBJ2-4	CASSGTGLAKNIQYF	TGTGCCAGCAGCGGGACAGGGCTAGCCAAAAACATTCAGTACTTC
-	TRBV7-2	TRBD1	TRBJ1-4	CASSLGPGTGEEKLFF	TGTGCCAGCAGCTTAGGTCCGGGGACAGGGGAGGAAAAACTGTTTTTT
-	TRBV7-9	-	TRBJ1-2	CASSPVGRVDGYTF	TGTGCCAGCAGCCCCGTGGGGAGGGTGGATGGCTACACCTTC
-	TRBV6-6	-	TRBJ1-2	CASSYSRQPDNYGYTF	TGTGCCAGCAGTTACTCGAGACAGCCAGATAACTATGGCTACACCTTC
-	TRBV5-1	TRBD1	TRBJ1-6	CASSQGQGNNSPLHF	TGCGCCAGCAGCCAAGGACAGGGTAATAATTCACCCCTCCACTTT
-	TRBV19	-	TRBJ1-3	CASSRGGGGRSGNTIYF	TGTGCCAGTAGTAGAGGGGGTGGGGGCCGCTCTGGAAACACCATATATTTT
-	TRBV29-1	-	TRBJ2-2	CSVQWYSMVGELFF	TGCAGCGTTCAGTGGTACAGCATGGTCGGGGAGCTGTTTTTT
-	TRBV7-9	TRBD2	TRBJ2-3	CASSPGLAGVRSTDTQYF	TGTGCCAGCAGCCCCGGACTAGCGGGAGTCCGCTCCACAGATACGCAGTATTTT
-	TRBV27	TRBD2	TRBJ2-3	CASRGISGGFGTDTQYF	TGTGCCAGCAGAGGGATTAGCGGGGGCTTTGGCACAGATACGCAGTATTTT
-	TRBV9	-	TRBJ2-3	CASTQGQGLTDTQYF	TGTGCCAGCACCCAGGGGCAGGGCCTCACAGATACGCAGTATTTT
-	TRBV11-2	-	TRBJ2-5	CASSLGLSNQETQYF	TGTGCCAGCAGCTTAGGTCTGAGCAACCAAGAGACCCAGTACTTC
-	TRBV18	TRBD1	TRBJ1-4	CASSPSGTDNEKLFF	TGTGCCAGCTCGCCCTCCGGGACAGATAATGAAAAACTGTTTTTT
-	TRBV7-2	-	TRBJ2-7	CASSTRGGDEQYF	TGTGCCAGCAGTACAAGAGGGGGTGACGAGCAGTACTTC
-	TRBV10-1	-	TRBJ2-2	CASSSRTFTGELFF	TGCGCCAGCAGTTCTCGGACTTTTACCGGGGAGCTGTTTTTT
-	TRBV18	TRBD1	TRBJ1-3	CASSPQDRGNTIYF	TGTGCCAGCTCACCCCAGGACAGGGGAAACACCATATATTTT
-	TRBV5-5	-	TRBJ2-1	CASSLVAPEKQFF	TGTGCCAGCAGCTTGGTGGCCCCGGAGAAACAGTTCTTC
-	TRBV4-1	TRBD2	TRBJ2-1	CASSQASGGRHEQFF	TGCGCCAGCAGCCAAGCTAGCGGAGGGAGGCATGAGCAGTTCTTC
-	TRBV6-5	-	TRBJ1-1	CASSYQQGGTEAFF	TGTGCCAGCAGTTACCAGCAGGGTGGCACTGAAGCTTTCTTT
-	TRBV10-3	-	TRBJ1-6	CAISYSGAKDNSPLHF	TGTGCCATCAGTTATTCAGGGGCCAAGGATAATTCACCCCTCCACTTT
-	TRBV7-9	-	TRBJ2-2	CASSLVRATNTGELFF	TGTGCCAGCAGCTTAGTCAGGGCCACGAACACCGGGGAGCTGTTTTTT
-	TRBV7-8	-	TRBJ1-1	CASSSRTGNTEAFF	TGTGCCAGCAGCTCAAGGACGGGGAACACTGAAGCTTTCTTT
-	TRBV6-5	TRBD2	TRBJ2-3	CASIAPGGADTQYF	TGTGCCAGCATTGCACCCGGGGGGGCAGATACGCAGTATTTT
-	TRBV4-3	TRBD2	TRBJ2-5	CASSHVGQRGGVETQYF	TGCGCCAGCAGCCATGTGGGGCAGCGGGGGGGGGTGGAGACCCAGTACTTC
-	TRBV5-1	-	TRBJ2-5	CASSLVASQETQYF	TGCGCCAGCAGCTTGGTAGCGTCCCAAGAGACCCAGTACTTC
few	TRBV4-1	TRBD1	TRBJ1-1	CASSQEKAGQNLEAFF	TGCGCCAGCAGCCAAGAAAAAGCGGGACAGAACCTCGAGGCTTTCTTT
-	TRBV6-1	-	TRBJ2-2	CASTGTRGGELFF	TGTGCCAGCACCGGGACGCGTGGCGGGGAGCTGTTTTTT
-	TRBV7-2	-	TRBJ1-2	CASSSRYGYTF	TGTGCCAGCAGCTCCCGCTATGGCTACACCTTC
once	TRBV29-1	-	TRBJ2-1	CSALPGTNEQFF	TGCAGCGCTCTCCCCGGGACCAATGAGCAGTTCTTC
-	TRBV19	-	TRBJ1-2	CASSIGSYYGYTF	TGTGCCAGTAGTATAGGAAGTTACTATGGCTACACCTTC
-	TRBV15	-	TRBJ1-5	CATSLPRGSNQPQHF	TGTGCCACCAGCCTACCTAGGGGGAGCAATCAGCCCCAGCATTTT
few	TRBV19	TRBD2	TRBJ2-2	CASSISGGTRNTGELFF	TGTGCCAGTAGTATTAGTGGAGGGACTAGAAACACCGGGGAGCTGTTTTTT
-	TRBV30	-	TRBJ2-7	CAEGTVHEQYF	TGTGCGGAGGGGACAGTACACGAGCAGTACTTC
-	TRBV5-1	TRBD1	TRBJ1-1	CASSSAGGAGRGTEAFF	TGCGCCAGCAGCTCCGCAGGGGGCGCGGGTCGAGGGACTGAAGCTTTCTTT
-	TRBV30	-	TRBJ1-4	CAWSVTFNEKLFF	TGTGCCTGGAGTGTTACTTTTAATGAAAAACTGTTTTTT
few	TRBV10-3	-	TRBJ1-5	CAISEGRNQPQHF	TGTGCCATCAGTGAGGGCCGCAATCAGCCCCAGCATTTT
few	TRBV29-1	-	TRBJ1-3	CSVGASGNTIYF	TGCAGCGTTGGGGCTTCTGGAAACACCATATATTTT